Each of the 9 T cell receptor beta chains below was sequenced from the same sample in a study of blood T cell repertoires in COVID-19. Only in-frame clones appear in the TCRdb table, and some are missing; sequencing was by immunoSEQ multiplex PCR. The data contain some 150,000 clones, about four fifths of them singletons. The sequenced sample was peripheral blood. Source of these receptors: a human donor in a cohort sampled during active COVID-19.

The chain links TRBV21-1 to TRBJ2-1; the D call TRBD2 from the table was never checked on the DNA. TRBV21-1 corresponds to a pseudogene. The CDR3 contains 22 residues. CDR3 sequence reads: CASSKEIRRGTALSGTYNEQFF. CDR3 nucleotide sequence: TGTGCCAGCAGCAAAGAGATCAGAAGAGGAACAGCCCTATCCGGGACCTACAATGAGCAGTTCTTC.

The chain has TRBV30 and TRBJ1-4; the match to TRBD1 covers 7 bases. Trimming cost V 1 base and J 8 bases; bases outside gene matches: 13. From germline, CDR1 is GTSNPN and CDR2 SVGIG (reference sequence). The CDR3 has 16 residues. The CDR3 sequence is CAWSGRRDSPVEKLFF. In nucleotides, the CDR3 is TGTGCCTGGAGTGGTAGACGGGACAGCCCTGTCGAAAAACTGTTTTTT.

The rearrangement links TRBV5-4 to TRBJ2-7; D is unresolved. Germline V CDR1 and CDR2: SGHNT, YYREEE (reference sequence). V was clipped by 0 bases and J by 0 bases, with 10 bases between them. The CDR3 is 15 residues long. The CDR3 bases are TGTGCCAGCAGCTTGGATACGGCGGTCTCCTACGAGCAGTACTTC. This codes for CASSLDTAVSYEQYF.

This clone showed up just once. The rearrangement links TRBV6-5 to TRBJ1-5, with D possibly TRBD1 on 5 matching bases. In germline, CDR1 is MNHEY, CDR2 SVGAGI. Trimming cost V 0 bases and J 7 bases, with 13 bases left between them. The CDR3 has 15 residues. In DNA, the CDR3 is TGTGCCAGCAGTTACTCGGGGCAGGGAAGGCAGCCCCAGCATTTT. Amino acid sequence: CASSYSGQGRQPQHF.

The chain combines TRBV3-1 (or the pseudogene TRBV3-2) with TRBJ2-6, with 8 bases lining up with TRBD1. The germline V gene has CDR1 LGHDT and CDR2 YNNKEL (reference sequence). J lost 3 bases, V lost 5 bases, and 12 bases had no gene match. The CDR3 covers 18 residues. CDR3 DNA: TGTGCCAGCAGCTTAGAGACAGGGGAAGTTCGTGGGGCCAACGTCCTGACTTTC. It encodes CASSLETGEVRGANVLTF.

This rearrangement joins TRBV24-1 to TRBJ1-2; 9 nucleotides match TRBD1. The CDR3 length is 15 residues. V dropped 5 bases and J dropped 5; count of bases not matched to a gene: 8. CDR1 KGHDR and CDR2 SFDVKD come from the germline V gene. For the CDR3, the DNA is TGTGCCACCAGTGCAAGGGACAGGGAAGAGTATGGCTACACCTTC. Its protein is CATSARDREEYGYTF.

The CDR3 region has the DNA TGTGCCAGCAGCTTGGGTGCCGGGACAGGTAGTTACAATGAGCAGTTCTTC. It yields the protein CASSLGAGTGSYNEQFF. The rearrangement links TRBV5-4 to TRBJ2-1, with 8 bases fitting TRBD1. This CDR3 has 17 residues. The V segment lost 0 bases and the J segment 4 bases; nucleotides outside the gene matches: 9. Germline values: CDR1 SGHNT, CDR2 YYREEE (reference sequence).

A single count supports this clone. The same CDR3 can be traced to other DNA sequences in this sample. The gene calls are TRBV3-1 (or the pseudogene TRBV3-2) and TRBJ2-5, with TRBD2 matching 8 bases. Germline-derived CDR1 and CDR2 are LGHDT and YNNKEL (reference sequence). V was pared by 6 bases and J by 4 bases, with 4 bases of the junction left unmatched. The CDR3 covers 13 residues. This CDR3 reads CASSLLAGETQYF. CDR3 DNA sequence: TGTGCCAGCAGTCTCCTAGCGGGAGAGACCCAGTACTTC.

This clone was seen only once. The chain has TRBV7-2 and TRBJ1-2; possibly TRBD1 for D (5 bases). The CDR3 extends over 17 amino acids. The ends were cut back, 5 bases at V and 4 bases at J, with 23 bases in the middle. From germline, CDR1 is SGHTA and CDR2 FQGNSA. CDR3 residues: CASSLLPSGKAGYGYTF. CDR3 coding DNA: TGTGCCAGCAGCCTACTTCCCTCAGGGAAAGCGGGCTATGGCTACACCTTC.